This T cell receptor beta chain derives from a study of identical twins. Only a few counts were recorded for this clonotype. No donor was unhealthy or non-Caucasian. Template switching (which added a universal primer site) was used, and cDNA carried unique molecular identifiers. TCRdb fed the 5' RACE reads into MiXCR, producing one record per CDR3 protein. This sample carries roughly 500,000 distinct CDR3 sequences, under 25% of them seen once, and the ten largest clones take about 0.91%. The V gene lost 10 bases and the J gene lost 0 bases, with 15 bases spanning the gap. The CDR3 has 14 residues. Per germline, CDR1 ENHRY and CDR2 SYGVKD. These data were also reused for a study on T cells expressing NK-cell markers. Per that paper: Certain NKG2C+ T cell clones were expanded, and their HCMV specificity remained unclear.

The sequence came from a woman under 30 in good health. The material sequenced was CD4+ T cells sorted from blood. The V gene is TRBV10-3, the J gene TRBJ1-1; D might be TRBD1 (5 bases). CDR3 in DNA: TGTGCCACCCAGGGACCCAGCCTGAACACTGAAGCTTTCTTT. Translating gives CATQGPSLNTEAFF.